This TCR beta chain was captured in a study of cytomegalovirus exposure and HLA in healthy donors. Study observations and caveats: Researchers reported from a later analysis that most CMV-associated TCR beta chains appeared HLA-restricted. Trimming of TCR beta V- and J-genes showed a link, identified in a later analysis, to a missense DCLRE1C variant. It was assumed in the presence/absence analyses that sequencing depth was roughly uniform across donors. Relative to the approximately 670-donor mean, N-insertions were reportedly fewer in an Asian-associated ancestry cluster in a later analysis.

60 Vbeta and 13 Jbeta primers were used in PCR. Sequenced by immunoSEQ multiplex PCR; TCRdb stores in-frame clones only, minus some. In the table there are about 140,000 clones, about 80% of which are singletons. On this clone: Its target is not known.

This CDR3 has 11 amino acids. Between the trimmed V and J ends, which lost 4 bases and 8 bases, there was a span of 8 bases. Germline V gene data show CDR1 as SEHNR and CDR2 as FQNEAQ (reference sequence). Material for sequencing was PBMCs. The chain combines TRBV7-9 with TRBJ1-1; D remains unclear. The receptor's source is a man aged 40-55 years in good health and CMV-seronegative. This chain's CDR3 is CASSSGIEAFF. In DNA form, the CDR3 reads TGTGCCAGCAGCTCCGGGATAGAAGCTTTCTTT.